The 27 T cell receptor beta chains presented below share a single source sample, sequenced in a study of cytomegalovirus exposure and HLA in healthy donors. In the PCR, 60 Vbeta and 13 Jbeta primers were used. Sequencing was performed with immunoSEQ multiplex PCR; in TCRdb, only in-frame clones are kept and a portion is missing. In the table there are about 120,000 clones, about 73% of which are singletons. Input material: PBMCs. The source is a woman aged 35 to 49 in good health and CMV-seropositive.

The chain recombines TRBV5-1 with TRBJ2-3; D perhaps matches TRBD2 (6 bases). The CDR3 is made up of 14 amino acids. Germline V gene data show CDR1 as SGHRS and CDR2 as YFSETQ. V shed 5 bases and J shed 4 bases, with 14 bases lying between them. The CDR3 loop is CASRASPGADTQYF. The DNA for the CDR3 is TGCGCCAGCAGAGCCAGTCCGGGGGCAGATACGCAGTATTTT.

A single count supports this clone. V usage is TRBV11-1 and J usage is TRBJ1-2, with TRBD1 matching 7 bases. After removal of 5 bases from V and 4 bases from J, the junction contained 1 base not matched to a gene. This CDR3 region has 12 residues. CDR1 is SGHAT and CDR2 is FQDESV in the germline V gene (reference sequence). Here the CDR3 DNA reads TGTGCCAGCAGCCGACAGGGCTATGGCTACACCTTC. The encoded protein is CASSRQGYGYTF.

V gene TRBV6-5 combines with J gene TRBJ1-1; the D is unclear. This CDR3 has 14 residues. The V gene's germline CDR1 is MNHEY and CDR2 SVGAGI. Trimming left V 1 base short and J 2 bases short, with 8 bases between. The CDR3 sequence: CASSYYNSNTEAFF. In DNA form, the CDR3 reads TGTGCCAGCAGTTACTATAACAGTAACACTGAAGCTTTCTTT.

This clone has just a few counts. The CDR3 nucleotides read TGTGCCAGCAGTGAAGTACCGGGTCAGCCCCAGCATTTT. The encoded protein is CASSEVPGQPQHF. The gene calls are TRBV6-1 and TRBJ1-5, with D uncertain. Germline V CDR1 and CDR2: MNHNS, SASEGT. V lost 1 base and J lost 6, with 7 bases in between. The CDR3 sequence is 13 residues long.

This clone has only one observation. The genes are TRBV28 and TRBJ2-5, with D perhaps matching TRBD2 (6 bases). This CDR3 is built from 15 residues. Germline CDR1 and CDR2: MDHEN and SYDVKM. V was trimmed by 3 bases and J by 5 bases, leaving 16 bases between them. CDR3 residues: CASSLGGDTQETQYF. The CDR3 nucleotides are TGTGCCAGCAGTTTGGGCGGGGATACCCAGGAGACCCAGTACTTC.

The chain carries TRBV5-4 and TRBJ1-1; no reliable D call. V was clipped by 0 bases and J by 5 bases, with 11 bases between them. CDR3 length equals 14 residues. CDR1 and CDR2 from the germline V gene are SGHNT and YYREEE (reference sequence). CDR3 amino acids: CASSLVGRGTEAFF. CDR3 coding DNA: TGTGCCAGCAGCTTGGTCGGGAGAGGGACTGAAGCTTTCTTT.

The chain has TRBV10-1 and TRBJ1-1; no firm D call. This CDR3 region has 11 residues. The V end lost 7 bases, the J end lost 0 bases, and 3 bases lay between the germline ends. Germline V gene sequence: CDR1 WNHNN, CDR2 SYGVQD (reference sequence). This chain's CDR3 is CASILNTEAFF. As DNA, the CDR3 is TGCGCCAGCATCTTGAACACTGAAGCTTTCTTT.

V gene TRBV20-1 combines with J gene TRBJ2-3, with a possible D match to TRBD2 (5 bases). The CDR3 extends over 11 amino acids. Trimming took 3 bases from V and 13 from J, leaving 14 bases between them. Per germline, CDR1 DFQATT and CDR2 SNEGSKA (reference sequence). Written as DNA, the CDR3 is TGCAGTGCTAGGGCCTTTCCCGGGGAGTATTTT. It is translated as CSARAFPGEYF.

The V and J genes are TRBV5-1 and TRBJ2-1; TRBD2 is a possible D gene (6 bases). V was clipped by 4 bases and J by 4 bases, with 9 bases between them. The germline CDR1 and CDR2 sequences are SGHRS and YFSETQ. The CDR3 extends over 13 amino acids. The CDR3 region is CASSLDYYNEQFF. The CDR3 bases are TGCGCCAGCAGCCTGGACTATTACAATGAGCAGTTCTTC. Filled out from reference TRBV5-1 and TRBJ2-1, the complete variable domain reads KAGVTQTPRYLIKTRGQQVTLSCSPISGHRSVSWYQQTPGQGLQFLFEYFSETQRNKGNFPGRFSGRQFSNSRSEMNVSTLELGDSALYLCASSLDYYNEQFFGPGTRLTVL.

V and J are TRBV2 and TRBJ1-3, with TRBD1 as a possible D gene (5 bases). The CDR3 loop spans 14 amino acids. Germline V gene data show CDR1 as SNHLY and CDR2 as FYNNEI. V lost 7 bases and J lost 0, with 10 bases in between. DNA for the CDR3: TGTGCCAGCACCGGGGGGGACTCTGGAAACACCATATATTTT. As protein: CASTGGDSGNTIYF.

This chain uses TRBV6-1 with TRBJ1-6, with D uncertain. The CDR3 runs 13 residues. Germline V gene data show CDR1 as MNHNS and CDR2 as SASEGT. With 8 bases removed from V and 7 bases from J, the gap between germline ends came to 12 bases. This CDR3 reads CASREHQNSPLHF. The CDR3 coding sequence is TGTGCCAGCCGGGAGCACCAAAATTCACCCCTCCACTTT.

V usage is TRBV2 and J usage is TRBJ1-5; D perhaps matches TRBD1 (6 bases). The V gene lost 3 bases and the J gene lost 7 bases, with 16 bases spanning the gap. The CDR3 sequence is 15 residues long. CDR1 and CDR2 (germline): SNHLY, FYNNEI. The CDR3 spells CASSDQGKSGQPQHF. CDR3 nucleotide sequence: TGTGCCAGCAGTGACCAGGGGAAGAGTGGACAGCCCCAGCATTTT.

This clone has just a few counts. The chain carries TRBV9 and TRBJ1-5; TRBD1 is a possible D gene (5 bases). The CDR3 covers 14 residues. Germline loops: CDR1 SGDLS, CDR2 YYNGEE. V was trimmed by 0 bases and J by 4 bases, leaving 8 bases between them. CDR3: CASSVGKGNQPQHF. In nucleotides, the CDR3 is TGTGCCAGCAGCGTAGGGAAGGGGAATCAGCCCCAGCATTTT.

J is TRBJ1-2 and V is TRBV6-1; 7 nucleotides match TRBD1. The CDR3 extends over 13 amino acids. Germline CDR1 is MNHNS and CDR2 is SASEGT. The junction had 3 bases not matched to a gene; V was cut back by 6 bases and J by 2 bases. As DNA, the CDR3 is TGTGCCAGCAGGGGGACAGCCAACTATGGCTACACCTTC. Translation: CASRGTANYGYTF.

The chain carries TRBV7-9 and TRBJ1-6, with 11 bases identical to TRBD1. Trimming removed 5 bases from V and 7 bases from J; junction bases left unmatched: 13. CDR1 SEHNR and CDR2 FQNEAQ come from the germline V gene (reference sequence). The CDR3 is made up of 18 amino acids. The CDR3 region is CASSRRPGQGATNSPLHF. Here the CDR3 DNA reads TGTGCCAGCAGCCGTCGCCCCGGACAGGGGGCCACCAATTCACCCCTCCACTTT.

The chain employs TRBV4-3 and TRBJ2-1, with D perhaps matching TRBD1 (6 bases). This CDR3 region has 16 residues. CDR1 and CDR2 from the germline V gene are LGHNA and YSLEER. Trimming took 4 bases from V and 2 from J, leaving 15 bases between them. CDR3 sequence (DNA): TGCGCCAGCAGCCGACAGGCCTTTGGGGCCTACAATGAGCAGTTCTTC. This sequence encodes CASSRQAFGAYNEQFF.

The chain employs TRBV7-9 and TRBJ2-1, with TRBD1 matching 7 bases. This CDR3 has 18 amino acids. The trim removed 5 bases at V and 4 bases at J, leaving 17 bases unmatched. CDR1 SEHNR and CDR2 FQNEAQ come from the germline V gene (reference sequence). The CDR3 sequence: CASSPLGTRQGSYNEQFF. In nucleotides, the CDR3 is TGTGCCAGCAGCCCCCTGGGCACCAGACAGGGAAGTTACAATGAGCAGTTCTTC.

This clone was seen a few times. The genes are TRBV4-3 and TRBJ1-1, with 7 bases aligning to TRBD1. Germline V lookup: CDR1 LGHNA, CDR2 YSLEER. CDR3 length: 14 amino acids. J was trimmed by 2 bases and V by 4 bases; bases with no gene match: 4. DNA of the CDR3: TGCGCCAGCAGCCCCGGGACAGCTAACACTGAAGCTTTCTTT. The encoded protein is CASSPGTANTEAFF.

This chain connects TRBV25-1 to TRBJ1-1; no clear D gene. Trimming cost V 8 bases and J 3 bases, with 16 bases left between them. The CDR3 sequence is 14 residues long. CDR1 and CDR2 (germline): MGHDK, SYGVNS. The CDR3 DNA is TGTGCCAGCTCTTCGAGCCAAGCGGACACTGAAGCTTTCTTT. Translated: CASSSSQADTEAFF.

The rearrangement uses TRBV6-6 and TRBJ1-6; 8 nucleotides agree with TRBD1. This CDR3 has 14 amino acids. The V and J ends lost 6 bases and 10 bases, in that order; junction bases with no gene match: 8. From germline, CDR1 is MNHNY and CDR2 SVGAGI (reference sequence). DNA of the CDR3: TGTGCCAGCAGCTTACAGGGGGTGGTGTCACCCCTCCACTTT. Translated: CASSLQGVVSPLHF.

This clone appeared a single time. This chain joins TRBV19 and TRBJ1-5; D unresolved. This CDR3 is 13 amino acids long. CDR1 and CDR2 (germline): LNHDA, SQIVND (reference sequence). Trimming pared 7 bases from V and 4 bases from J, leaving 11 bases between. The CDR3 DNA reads TGTGCCAGTATAGCCAGTCTGAATCAGCCCCAGCATTTT. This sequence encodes CASIASLNQPQHF.

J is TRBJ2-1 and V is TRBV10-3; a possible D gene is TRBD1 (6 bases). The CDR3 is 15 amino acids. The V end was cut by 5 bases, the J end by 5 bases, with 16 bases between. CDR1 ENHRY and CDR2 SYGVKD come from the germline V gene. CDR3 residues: CAISPFQGHNNEQFF. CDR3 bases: TGTGCCATCAGTCCTTTCCAGGGACATAACAATGAGCAGTTCTTC.

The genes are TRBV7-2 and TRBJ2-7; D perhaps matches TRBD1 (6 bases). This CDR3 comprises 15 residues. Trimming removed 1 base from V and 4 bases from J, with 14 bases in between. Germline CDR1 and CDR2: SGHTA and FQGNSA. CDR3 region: CASSLVGQGTYEQYF. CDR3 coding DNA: TGTGCCAGCAGCTTAGTTGGCCAGGGGACATACGAGCAGTACTTC.

CDR3 in DNA: TGTGCCACCCAGGGGGTACGGGCTAATGAAAAACTGTTTTTT. Translation: CATQGVRANEKLFF. The V gene is TRBV2, the J gene TRBJ1-4; 7 positions match TRBD1. The CDR3 runs to 14 residues. V trimming: 10 bases; J trimming: 3 bases; junction bases outside the gene matches: 8. Germline CDR1 reads SNHLY; CDR2 reads FYNNEI.

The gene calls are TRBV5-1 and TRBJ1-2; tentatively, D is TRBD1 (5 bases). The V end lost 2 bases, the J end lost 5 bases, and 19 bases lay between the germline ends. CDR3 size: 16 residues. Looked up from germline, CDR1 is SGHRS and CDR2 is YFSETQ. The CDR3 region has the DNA TGCGCCAGCAGCTTTGGACACCCCGGAATGAGTTATGGCTACACCTTC. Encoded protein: CASSFGHPGMSYGYTF. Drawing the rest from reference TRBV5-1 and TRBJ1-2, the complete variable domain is KAGVTQTPRYLIKTRGQQVTLSCSPISGHRSVSWYQQTPGQGLQFLFEYFSETQRNKGNFPGRFSGRQFSNSRSEMNVSTLELGDSALYLCASSFGHPGMSYGYTFGSGTRLTVV.

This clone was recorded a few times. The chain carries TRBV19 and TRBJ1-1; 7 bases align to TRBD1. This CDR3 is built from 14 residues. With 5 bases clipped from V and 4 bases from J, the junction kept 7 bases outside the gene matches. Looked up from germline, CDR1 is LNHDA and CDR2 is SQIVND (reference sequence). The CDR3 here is CASSPRQGVTEAFF. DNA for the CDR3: TGTGCCAGTAGTCCCCGCCAGGGGGTCACTGAAGCTTTCTTT.

CDR3: CASSPRDGNTEAFF. Written as DNA, the CDR3 is TGTGCCAGCAGCCCGCGGGACGGGAACACTGAAGCTTTCTTT. V usage is TRBV7-9 and J usage is TRBJ1-1, with D tentatively TRBD1 (5 bases). This CDR3 spans 14 amino acids. Germline CDR1 and CDR2: SEHNR and FQNEAQ (reference sequence). With 5 bases removed from V and 1 base from J, the gap between germline ends came to 11 bases.